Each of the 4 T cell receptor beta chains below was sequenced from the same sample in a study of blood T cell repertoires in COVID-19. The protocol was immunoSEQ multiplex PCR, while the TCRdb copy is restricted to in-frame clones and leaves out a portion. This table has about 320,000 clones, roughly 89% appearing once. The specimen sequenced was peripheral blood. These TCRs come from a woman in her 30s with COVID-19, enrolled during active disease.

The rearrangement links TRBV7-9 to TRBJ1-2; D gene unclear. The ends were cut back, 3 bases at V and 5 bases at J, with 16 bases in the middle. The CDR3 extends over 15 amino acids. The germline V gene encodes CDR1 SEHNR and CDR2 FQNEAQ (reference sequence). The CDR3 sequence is CASSFPRASGYGYTF. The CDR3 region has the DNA TGTGCCAGCAGCTTCCCCCGGGCGTCGGGGTATGGCTACACCTTC.

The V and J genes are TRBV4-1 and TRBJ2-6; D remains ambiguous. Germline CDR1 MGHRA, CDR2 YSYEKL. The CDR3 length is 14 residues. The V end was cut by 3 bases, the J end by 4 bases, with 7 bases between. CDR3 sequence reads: CASSQEPGANVLTF. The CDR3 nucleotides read TGCGCCAGCAGCCAGGAGCCCGGGGCCAACGTCCTGACTTTC.

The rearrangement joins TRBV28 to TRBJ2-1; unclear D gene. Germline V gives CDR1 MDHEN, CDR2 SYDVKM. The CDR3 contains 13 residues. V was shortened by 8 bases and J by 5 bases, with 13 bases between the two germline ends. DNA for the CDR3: TGTGCCAGCGTAACCAAACCTAACAATGAGCAGTTCTTC. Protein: CASVTKPNNEQFF.

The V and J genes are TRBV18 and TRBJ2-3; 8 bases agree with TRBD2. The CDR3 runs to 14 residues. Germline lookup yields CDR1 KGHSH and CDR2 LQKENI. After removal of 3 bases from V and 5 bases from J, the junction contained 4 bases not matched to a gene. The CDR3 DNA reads TGTGCCAGCTCACCTGGACTAGCTCTAGATACGCAGTATTTT. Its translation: CASSPGLALDTQYF. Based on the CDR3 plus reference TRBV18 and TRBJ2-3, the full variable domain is NAGVMQNPRHLVRRRGQEARLRCSPMKGHSHVYWYRQLPEEGLKFMVYLQKENIIDESGMPKERFSAEFPKEGPSILRIQQVVRGDSAAYFCASSPGLALDTQYFGPGTRLTVL.